These 26 T cell receptor beta chains were sequenced from one sample in a study of regulatory T cells in long-lasting Graves disease. Arm-PCR of CDR3 regions and iRepertoire HTBI primers were the basis on which TCR beta libraries were built. TCRdb reanalysed the multiplex PCR reads using MiXCR and keeps one entry per CDR3 protein. This sample has some 490,000 distinct CDR3 sequences, with 12% found just once. The time point: newly diagnosed GD, antithyroid drugs for less than 3 months. The TCR library was made from RNA that had been extracted from PBMCs in TRIzol. The sample was also linked to a second study, of T cells in Graves' hyperthyroidism and ophthalmopathy.

Sequencing was performed on peripheral blood mononuclear cells (PBMCs), taken at new diagnosis, from a patient treated with antithyroid drugs. Receptor source: a woman under 40 with Graves disease.

This clonotype was recorded many times. The chain uses TRBV24-1 and TRBJ2-2; D is undetermined. CDR3 length: 14 amino acids. Germline CDR1 and CDR2: KGHDR and SFDVKD. Trimming removed 3 bases from V and 6 bases from J, with 10 bases in between. CDR3 coding DNA: TGTGCCACCAGTGATCCAAACACCGCCGGGGAGCTGTTTTTT. This codes for CATSDPNTAGELFF.

CDR3 in DNA: TGTGCCAGCAGAGCAGGGGGCGAATTGGGTGAGCAGTACTTC. Its protein product is CASRAGGELGEQYF. J is TRBJ2-7 and V is TRBV27; TRBD1 aligns across 8 bases. The CDR3 contains 14 residues. Germline lookup yields CDR1 MNHEY and CDR2 SMNVEV (reference sequence). Trimming took 6 bases from V and 7 from J; bases not matched to a gene: 11.

The sample holds many counts of this clonotype. The genes are TRBV7-2 and TRBJ1-6; D is perhaps TRBD1 (6 bases). Germline V lookup: CDR1 SGHTA, CDR2 FQGNSA. The CDR3 is made up of 16 amino acids. Trimming stripped 7 bases from V and 13 bases from J, with 26 bases between. This CDR3 is CASTHFFGGLESPLHF. CDR3 DNA sequence: TGTGCCAGCACCCACTTTTTCGGGGGCTTAGAGAGCCCCCTCCACTTT.

This clonotype has a handful of counts. The gene calls are TRBV19 and TRBJ1-5; D uncertain. Trimming took 4 bases from V and 5 from J, leaving 12 bases between them. The length of the CDR3 is 14 residues. Germline CDR1 LNHDA, CDR2 SQIVND (reference sequence). CDR3 sequence reads: CASSTGRIDQPQHF. The CDR3 DNA reads as TGTGCCAGTAGTACCGGTCGAATTGATCAGCCCCAGCATTTT.

The chain is built from TRBV4-1 and TRBJ2-7; D possibly corresponds to TRBD2 (7 bases). The CDR3 contains 17 residues. Germline values: CDR1 MGHRA, CDR2 YSYEKL. Trimming removed 1 base at V and 5 bases at J, with 21 bases between. CDR3 sequence (DNA): TGCGCCAGCAGCCAAGGTTTTTTCGGGGGGCGCAGAAACGAGCAGTACTTC. Translation: CASSQGFFGGRRNEQYF.

The table lists this clonotype with many counts. The gene calls are TRBV20-1 and TRBJ2-7; TRBD1 matches 8 bases. This CDR3 region has 14 residues. Germline loops: CDR1 DFQATT, CDR2 SNEGSKA (reference sequence). V gave up 2 bases and J gave up 2 bases; unmatched junction bases: 5. CDR3 coding DNA: TGCAGTGCTAGATTCTCGGGACAGGCCTACGAGCAGTACTTC. It translates to CSARFSGQAYEQYF.

CDR3 bases: TGCAGTGCTACTATGGGGGGACTATCGTACAATGAGCAGTTCTTC. This translates into CSATMGGLSYNEQFF. This chain links TRBV20-1 with TRBJ2-1, with 7 positions matching TRBD2. The CDR3 runs to 15 residues. Unmatched junction bases numbered 10, after V lost 4 bases and J lost 4 bases. Germline CDR1 reads DFQATT; CDR2 reads SNEGSKA (reference sequence).

This clonotype was recorded at least ten times. The chain links TRBV28 to TRBJ1-6, with 7 bases lining up with TRBD1. V gave up 8 bases and J gave up 9 bases; unmatched junction bases: 10. The germline CDR1 and CDR2 sequences are MDHEN and SYDVKM. The CDR3 is made up of 14 amino acids. This CDR3 reads CASGSRGRGSPLHF. Written as DNA, the CDR3 is TGTGCCAGCGGCTCGAGGGGGCGCGGTTCACCCCTCCACTTT. The variable domain in full, with the rest retrieved from reference TRBV28 and TRBJ1-6, is DVKVTQSSRYLVKRTGEKVFLECVQDMDHENMFWYRQDPGLGLRLIYFSYDVKMKEKGDIPEGYSVSREKKERFSLILESASTNQTSMYLCASGSRGRGSPLHFGNGTRLTVT.

This clonotype was seen at least ten times. J is TRBJ1-1 and V is TRBV6-1; D is uncertain. V lost 6 bases and J 8 bases, leaving 13 bases between the germline ends. The CDR3 covers 12 residues. Germline V gives CDR1 MNHNS, CDR2 SASEGT. CDR3 DNA sequence: TGTGCCAGCAGACCTGTTTTGGGGGAAGCTTTCTTT. This gives the protein CASRPVLGEAFF.

This clonotype was picked up many times. The V and J genes are TRBV6-2 or TRBV6-3 and TRBJ1-2; D is undetermined. The V gene's germline CDR1 is MNHEY and CDR2 SVGEGT. CDR3 length: 15 amino acids. V was shortened by 5 bases and J by 4 bases, with 17 bases between the two germline ends. The CDR3 DNA is TGTGCCAGCAGTGAAAATGGATTGGACGGCTATGGCTACACCTTC. Its translation is CASSENGLDGYGYTF.

The sample holds many counts of this clonotype. This sequence joins TRBV5-6 and TRBJ2-7; TRBD2 aligns across 8 bases. Losses at the gene ends were 0 bases for V and 6 bases for J; bases not matched to a gene: 8. The CDR3 has 15 residues. Germline CDR1 is SGHDT and CDR2 is YYEEEE. The CDR3 region has the DNA TGTGCCAGCAGCTTGGCTCCTAGCGGGCTAATCGAGCAGTACTTC. The encoded protein is CASSLAPSGLIEQYF.

This clonotype came up many times. The chain links TRBV9 to TRBJ2-3; possibly TRBD2 for D (6 bases). Trimming took 4 bases from V and 3 from J, leaving 15 bases between them. This CDR3 is 15 amino acids long. Per the germline V gene, CDR1 is SGDLS and CDR2 is YYNGEE. The CDR3 reads CASSSRLGPTDTQYF. DNA for the CDR3: TGTGCCAGCAGCTCCCGACTAGGTCCTACAGATACGCAGTATTTT.

This clonotype was seen ten or more times. The chain couples TRBV18 to TRBJ2-3; D is possibly TRBD1 or TRBD2 (5 bases each). V was trimmed by 0 bases and J by 1 base, leaving 11 bases between them. CDR1 KGHSH and CDR2 LQKENI come from the germline V gene. CDR3 size: 16 residues. The CDR3 bases are TGTGCCAGCTCACCACCCGGTGGGGGAGGCACAGATACGCAGTATTTT. Translation gives CASSPPGGGGTDTQYF.

To note about this clonotype: A junction end diverges from the germline sequence, so it may reflect a read error. V and J are TRBV7-9 and TRBJ2-5; 7 bases map to TRBD1. The germline CDR1 and CDR2 sequences are SEHNR and FQNEAQ (reference sequence). This CDR3 region has 17 residues. CDR3: CASSLGTGANLQEAQYF. In DNA, the CDR3 is TGTGCCAGCAGCTTAGGTACAGGGGCGAACCTACAAGAGGCCCAGTACTTC.

For this clonotype: Possible read error: a much larger clone is one base away. J is TRBJ1-1 and V is TRBV20-1, with a tentative D call TRBD1 (6 bases). The CDR3 consists of 15 residues. CDR1 DFQATT and CDR2 SNEGSKA come from the germline V gene (reference sequence). In nucleotides, the CDR3 is TGCAGTGCTAGAGCGTCGGGGGCCCCCATCTCTGAAGCTCTCTTT. Residues: CSARASGAPISEALF.

The rearrangement links TRBV11-2 to TRBJ2-6; D unclear. The V end was cut by 5 bases, the J end by 6 bases, with 11 bases between. In germline, CDR1 is SGHAT, CDR2 FQNNGV. The CDR3 has 14 residues. CDR3 residues: CASSPGPSANVLTF. The CDR3 bases are TGTGCCAGCAGCCCCGGACCCTCGGCCAACGTCCTGACTTTC.

The chain links TRBV9 to TRBJ2-7; TRBD1 matches at 9 bases. This CDR3 has 15 residues. The ends lost 2 bases at V and 5 bases at J; junction bases unmatched: 8. Looked up from germline, CDR1 is SGDLS and CDR2 is YYNGEE. Written as DNA, the CDR3 is TGTGCCAGCAGCGTGGGGACAGGGTTTTTCCACGAGCAGTACTTC. Its protein is CASSVGTGFFHEQYF. Combining the CDR3 with reference TRBV9 and TRBJ2-7 gives the whole variable domain DSGVTQTPKHLITATGQRVTLRCSPRSGDLSVYWYQQSLDQGLQFLIQYYNGEERAKGNILERFSAQQFPDLHSELNLSSLELGDSALYFCASSVGTGFFHEQYFGPGTRLTVT.

This clonotype showed up just a few times. The chain has TRBV27 and TRBJ1-2; D is undetermined. V lost 7 bases and J lost 6, with 15 bases in between. The CDR3 totals 13 residues. Germline values: CDR1 MNHEY, CDR2 SMNVEV (reference sequence). DNA of the CDR3: TGTGCCAGCAAGGTGTCCTGGGCGCATGGCTACACCTTC. It specifies CASKVSWAHGYTF.

In this sample, this clonotype turned up a few times. The chain combines TRBV6-5 with TRBJ2-7, with a tentative D call TRBD1 (6 bases). Germline V lookup: CDR1 MNHEY, CDR2 SVGAGI. The CDR3 consists of 16 residues. Trimming left V 2 bases short and J 7 bases short, with 21 bases between. CDR3 in DNA: TGTGCCAGCAGTTACGCCACCGGCAGACCTAGGGGGGAGCAGTACTTC. Translation gives CASSYATGRPRGEQYF.

This clonotype was observed a handful of times. V usage is TRBV6-2 or TRBV6-3 and J usage is TRBJ2-4; a weak D match, TRBD1 (5 bases). This CDR3 is 13 amino acids long. Trimming stripped 8 bases from V and 1 base from J, with 9 bases between. Germline CDR1 and CDR2: MNHEY and SVGEGT. The CDR3 is CASWGKAKNIQYF. CDR3 coding DNA: TGTGCCAGCTGGGGCAAGGCCAAAAACATTCAGTACTTC.

This clonotype was seen many times. V is TRBV7-2 and J is TRBJ2-1, with D perhaps matching TRBD2 (6 bases). Trimming removed 5 bases from V and 9 bases from J, with 14 bases in between. The CDR3 consists of 13 residues. Germline CDR1 SGHTA, CDR2 FQGNSA. The CDR3: CASSATSLGEQFF. CDR3 DNA: TGTGCCAGCAGCGCAACTAGCTTGGGTGAGCAGTTCTTC.

This clonotype was seen ten or more times. This chain connects TRBV7-2 to TRBJ2-2; TRBD1 matches 8 bases. This CDR3 region has 14 residues. V lost 7 bases, J lost 5 bases, and 6 bases stayed unmatched. The germline gives CDR1 SGHTA, CDR2 FQGNSA. The CDR3 DNA follows: TGTGCCAGCACTTGGACAGGGCTTACCGGGGAGCTGTTTTTT. This gives the protein CASTWTGLTGELFF.

The sample holds many counts of this clonotype. This chain links TRBV5-1 with TRBJ2-1, with D possibly matching TRBD1 (5 bases). The CDR3 is made up of 16 amino acids. Germline-derived CDR1 and CDR2 are SGHRS and YFSETQ. Between the trimmed V and J ends, which lost 2 bases and 8 bases, there was a span of 20 bases. The CDR3 protein is CASSFTGRGDLDEQFF. The CDR3 coding sequence is TGCGCCAGCAGCTTTACAGGTCGTGGGGATCTAGATGAGCAGTTCTTC.

This clonotype has a count of ten or more. The gene calls are TRBV28 and TRBJ2-7, with TRBD1 identical over 9 bases. Looked up from germline, CDR1 is MDHEN and CDR2 is SYDVKM. This CDR3 is built from 16 residues. Losses at the gene ends were 3 bases for V and 2 bases for J; bases not matched to a gene: 8. The CDR3 spells CASSFPGTGKTYEQYF. The CDR3 nucleotides are TGTGCCAGCAGTTTTCCCGGGACAGGGAAAACCTACGAGCAGTACTTC. Combining the CDR3 with reference TRBV28 and TRBJ2-7 gives the whole variable domain DVKVTQSSRYLVKRTGEKVFLECVQDMDHENMFWYRQDPGLGLRLIYFSYDVKMKEKGDIPEGYSVSREKKERFSLILESASTNQTSMYLCASSFPGTGKTYEQYFGPGTRLTVT.

This clonotype was detected ten times or more. This sequence joins TRBV12-3 or TRBV12-4 and TRBJ2-1; 7 positions agree with TRBD1. With V trimmed by 6 bases and J by 1 base, 9 bases remained unmatched. The CDR3 sequence is 16 residues long. CDR3 loop: CASSPMTGQSYNEQFF. For the CDR3, the DNA is TGTGCCAGCAGCCCTATGACGGGACAGTCCTACAATGAGCAGTTCTTC.

This clonotype occurred a few times. A much larger clonotype is one base distant, so this may be a read error. The chain links TRBV2 to TRBJ1-2, with D unresolved. V was trimmed by 6 bases and J by 4 bases, leaving 9 bases between them. This CDR3 comprises 12 residues. Germline V gene lookup returns CDR1 SNHLY and CDR2 FYNNEI. CDR3 sequence: CASRRSGYGYTF. CDR3 DNA: TGTGCCAGCAGGCGGAGTGGCTATGGCTACACCTTC.